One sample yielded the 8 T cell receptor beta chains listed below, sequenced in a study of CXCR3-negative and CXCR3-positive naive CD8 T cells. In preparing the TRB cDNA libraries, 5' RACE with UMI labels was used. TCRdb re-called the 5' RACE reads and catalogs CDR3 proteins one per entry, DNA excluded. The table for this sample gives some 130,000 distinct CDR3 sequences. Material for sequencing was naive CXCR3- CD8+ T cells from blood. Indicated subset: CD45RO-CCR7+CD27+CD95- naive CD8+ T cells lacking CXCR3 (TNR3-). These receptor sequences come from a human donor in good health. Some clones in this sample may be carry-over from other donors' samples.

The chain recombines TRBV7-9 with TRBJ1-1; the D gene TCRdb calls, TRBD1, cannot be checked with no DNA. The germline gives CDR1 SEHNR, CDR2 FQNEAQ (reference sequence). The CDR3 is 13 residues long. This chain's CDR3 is CASSRAGGTEAFF.

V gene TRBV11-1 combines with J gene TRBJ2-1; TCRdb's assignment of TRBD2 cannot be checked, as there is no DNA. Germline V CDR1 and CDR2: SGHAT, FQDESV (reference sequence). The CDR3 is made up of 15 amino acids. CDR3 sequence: CASSIRTTAGNEQFF.

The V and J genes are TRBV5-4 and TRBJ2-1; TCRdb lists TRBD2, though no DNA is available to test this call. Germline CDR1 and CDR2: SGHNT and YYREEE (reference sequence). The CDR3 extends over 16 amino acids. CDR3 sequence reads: CASSFFPAGGNNEQFF.

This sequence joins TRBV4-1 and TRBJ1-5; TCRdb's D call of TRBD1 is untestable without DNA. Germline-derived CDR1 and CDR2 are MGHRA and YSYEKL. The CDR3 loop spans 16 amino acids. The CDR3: CASSQYAGASNQPQHF.

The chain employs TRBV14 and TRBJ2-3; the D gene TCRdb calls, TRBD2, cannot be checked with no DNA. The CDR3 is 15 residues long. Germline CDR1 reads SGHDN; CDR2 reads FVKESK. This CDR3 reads CASSESGVSTDTQYF.

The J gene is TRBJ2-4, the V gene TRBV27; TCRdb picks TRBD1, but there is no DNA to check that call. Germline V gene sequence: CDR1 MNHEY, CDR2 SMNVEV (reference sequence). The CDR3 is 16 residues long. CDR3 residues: CASSLRGRVAKNIQYF.

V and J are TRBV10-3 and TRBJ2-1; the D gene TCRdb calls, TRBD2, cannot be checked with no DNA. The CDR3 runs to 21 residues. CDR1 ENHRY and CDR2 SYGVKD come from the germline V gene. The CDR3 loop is CAISESSGYPSSQHPYNEQFF.

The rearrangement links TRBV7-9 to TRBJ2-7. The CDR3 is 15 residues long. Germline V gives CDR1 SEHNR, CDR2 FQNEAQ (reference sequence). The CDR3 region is CASSLVQEYSYEQYF.